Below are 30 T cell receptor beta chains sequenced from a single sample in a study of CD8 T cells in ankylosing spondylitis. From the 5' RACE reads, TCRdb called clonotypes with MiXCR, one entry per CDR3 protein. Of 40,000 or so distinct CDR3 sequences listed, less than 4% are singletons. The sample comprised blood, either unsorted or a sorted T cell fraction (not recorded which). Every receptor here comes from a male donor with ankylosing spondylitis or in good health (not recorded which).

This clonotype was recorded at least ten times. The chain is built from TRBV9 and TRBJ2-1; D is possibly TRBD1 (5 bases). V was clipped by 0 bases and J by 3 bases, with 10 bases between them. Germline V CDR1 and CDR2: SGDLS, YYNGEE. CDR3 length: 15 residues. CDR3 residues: CASSVAGQSYNEQFF. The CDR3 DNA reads TGTGCCAGCAGCGTAGCAGGGCAAAGCTACAATGAGCAGTTCTTC.

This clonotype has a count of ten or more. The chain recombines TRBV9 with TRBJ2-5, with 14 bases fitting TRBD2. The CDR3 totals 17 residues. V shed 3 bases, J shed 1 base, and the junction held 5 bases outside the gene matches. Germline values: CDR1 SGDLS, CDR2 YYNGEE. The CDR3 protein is CASSEGLAGASQETQYF. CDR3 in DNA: TGTGCCAGCAGCGAGGGACTAGCGGGGGCCAGCCAAGAGACCCAGTACTTC.

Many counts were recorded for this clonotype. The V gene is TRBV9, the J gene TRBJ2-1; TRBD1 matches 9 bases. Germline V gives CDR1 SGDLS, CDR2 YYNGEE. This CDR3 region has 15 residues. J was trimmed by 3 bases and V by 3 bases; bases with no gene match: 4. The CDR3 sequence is CASSAGTGNYNEQFF. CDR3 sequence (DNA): TGTGCCAGCAGCGCGGGGACAGGGAACTACAATGAGCAGTTCTTC. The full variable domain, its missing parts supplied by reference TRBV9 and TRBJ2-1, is DSGVTQTPKHLITATGQRVTLRCSPRSGDLSVYWYQQSLDQGLQFLIQYYNGEERAKGNILERFSAQQFPDLHSELNLSSLELGDSALYFCASSAGTGNYNEQFFGPGTRLTVL.

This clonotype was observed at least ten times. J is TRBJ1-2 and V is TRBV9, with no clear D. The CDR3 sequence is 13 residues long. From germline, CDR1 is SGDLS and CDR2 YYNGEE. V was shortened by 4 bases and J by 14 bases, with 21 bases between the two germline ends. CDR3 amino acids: CASSRHLYEENTF. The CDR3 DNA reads TGTGCCAGCAGCAGACACCTTTACGAGGAAAATACCTTC.

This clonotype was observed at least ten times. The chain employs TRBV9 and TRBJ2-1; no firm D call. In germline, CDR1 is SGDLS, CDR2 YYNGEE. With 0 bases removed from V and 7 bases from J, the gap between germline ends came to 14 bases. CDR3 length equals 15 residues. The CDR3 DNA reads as TGTGCCAGCAGCGTAGACCCACAGCGTGGGAATGAGCAGTTCTTC. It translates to CASSVDPQRGNEQFF.

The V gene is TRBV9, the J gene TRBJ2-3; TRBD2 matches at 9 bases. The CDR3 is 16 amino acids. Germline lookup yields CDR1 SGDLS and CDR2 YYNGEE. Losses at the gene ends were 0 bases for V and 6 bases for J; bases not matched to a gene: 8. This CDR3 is CASSVGISGRSDTQYF. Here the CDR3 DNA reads TGTGCCAGCAGCGTAGGGATTAGCGGGAGATCCGATACGCAGTATTTT.

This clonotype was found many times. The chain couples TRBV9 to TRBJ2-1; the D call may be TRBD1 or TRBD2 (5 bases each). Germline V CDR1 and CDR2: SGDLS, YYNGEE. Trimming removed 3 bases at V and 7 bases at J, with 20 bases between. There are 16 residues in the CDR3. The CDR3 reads CASSALPREPGNEQFF. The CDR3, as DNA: TGTGCCAGCAGCGCCCTCCCCAGGGAGCCTGGGAATGAGCAGTTCTTC.

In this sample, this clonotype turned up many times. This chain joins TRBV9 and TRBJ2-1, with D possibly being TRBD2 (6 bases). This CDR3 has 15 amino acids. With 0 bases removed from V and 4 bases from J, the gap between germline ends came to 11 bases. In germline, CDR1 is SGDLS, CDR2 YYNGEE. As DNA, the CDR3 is TGTGCCAGCAGCGTAGATAGCGGCGAATACAATGAGCAGTTCTTC. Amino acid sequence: CASSVDSGEYNEQFF.

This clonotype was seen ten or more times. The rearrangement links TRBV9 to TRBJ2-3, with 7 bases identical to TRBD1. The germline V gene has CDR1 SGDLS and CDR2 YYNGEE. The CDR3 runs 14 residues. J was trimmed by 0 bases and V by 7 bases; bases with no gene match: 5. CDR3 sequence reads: CASAGQVSTDTQYF. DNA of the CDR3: TGTGCCAGCGCAGGACAGGTCAGCACAGATACGCAGTATTTT. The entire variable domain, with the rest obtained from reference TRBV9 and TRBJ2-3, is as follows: DSGVTQTPKHLITATGQRVTLRCSPRSGDLSVYWYQQSLDQGLQFLIQYYNGEERAKGNILERFSAQQFPDLHSELNLSSLELGDSALYFCASAGQVSTDTQYFGPGTRLTVL.

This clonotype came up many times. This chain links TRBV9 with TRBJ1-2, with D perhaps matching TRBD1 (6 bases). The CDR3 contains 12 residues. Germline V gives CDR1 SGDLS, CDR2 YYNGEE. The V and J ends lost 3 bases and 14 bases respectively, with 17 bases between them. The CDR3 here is CASSGSGTTLTF. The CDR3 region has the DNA TGTGCCAGCAGCGGAAGTGGGACAACGCTAACCTTC.

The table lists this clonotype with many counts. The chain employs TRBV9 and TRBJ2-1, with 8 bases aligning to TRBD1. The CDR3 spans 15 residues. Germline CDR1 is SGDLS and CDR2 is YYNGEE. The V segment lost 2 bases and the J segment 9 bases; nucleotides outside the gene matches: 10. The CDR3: CASSVTGQGGSEQFF. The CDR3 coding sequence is TGTGCCAGCAGCGTTACAGGACAGGGTGGTAGTGAGCAGTTCTTC.

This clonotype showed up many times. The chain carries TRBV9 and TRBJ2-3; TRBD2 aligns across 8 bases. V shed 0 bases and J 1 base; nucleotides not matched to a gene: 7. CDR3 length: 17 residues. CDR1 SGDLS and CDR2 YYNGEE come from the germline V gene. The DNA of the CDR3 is TGTGCCAGCAGCGTAGCTTCCGCGGGGGGAGGCACAGATACGCAGTATTTT. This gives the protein CASSVASAGGGTDTQYF.

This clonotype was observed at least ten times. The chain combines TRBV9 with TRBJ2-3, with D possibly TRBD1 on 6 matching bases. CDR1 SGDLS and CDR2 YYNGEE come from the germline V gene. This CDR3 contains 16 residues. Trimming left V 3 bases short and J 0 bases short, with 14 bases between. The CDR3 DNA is TGTGCCAGCAGCGCCGCACAGGGCTCTAGCACAGATACGCAGTATTTT. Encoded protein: CASSAAQGSSTDTQYF.

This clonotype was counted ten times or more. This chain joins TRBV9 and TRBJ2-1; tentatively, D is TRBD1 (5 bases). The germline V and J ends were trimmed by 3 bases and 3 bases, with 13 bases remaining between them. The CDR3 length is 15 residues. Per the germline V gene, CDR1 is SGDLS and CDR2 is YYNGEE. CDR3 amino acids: CASSEGKTDYNEQFF. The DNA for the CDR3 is TGTGCCAGCAGCGAGGGGAAGACAGACTACAATGAGCAGTTCTTC.

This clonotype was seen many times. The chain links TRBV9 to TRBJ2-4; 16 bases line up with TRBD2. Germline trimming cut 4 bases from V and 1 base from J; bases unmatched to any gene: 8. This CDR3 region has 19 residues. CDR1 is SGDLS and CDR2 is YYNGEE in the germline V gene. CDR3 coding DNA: TGTGCCAGCAGCCCGGGGACTAGCGGGAGGGCCGGGGCCAAAAACATTCAGTACTTC. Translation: CASSPGTSGRAGAKNIQYF.

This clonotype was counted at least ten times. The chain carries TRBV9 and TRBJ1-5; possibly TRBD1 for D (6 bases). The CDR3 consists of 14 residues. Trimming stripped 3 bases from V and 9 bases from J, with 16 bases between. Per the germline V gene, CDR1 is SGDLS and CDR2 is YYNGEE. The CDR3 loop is CASSGMAGEGPQHF. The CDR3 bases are TGTGCCAGCAGCGGTATGGCAGGGGAAGGGCCCCAGCATTTT.

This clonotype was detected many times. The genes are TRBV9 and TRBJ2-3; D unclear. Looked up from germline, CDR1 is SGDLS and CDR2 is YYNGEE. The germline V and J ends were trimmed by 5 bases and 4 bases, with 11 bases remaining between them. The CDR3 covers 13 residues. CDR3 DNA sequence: TGTGCCAGCAGTGTAATTGGGTCAGATACGCAGTATTTT. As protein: CASSVIGSDTQYF.

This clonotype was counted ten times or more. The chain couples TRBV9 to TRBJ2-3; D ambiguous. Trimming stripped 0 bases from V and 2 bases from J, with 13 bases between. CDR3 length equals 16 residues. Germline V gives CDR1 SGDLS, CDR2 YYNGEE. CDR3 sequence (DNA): TGTGCCAGCAGCGTAGAGGTTTACGCCTTCACAGATACGCAGTATTTT. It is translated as CASSVEVYAFTDTQYF.

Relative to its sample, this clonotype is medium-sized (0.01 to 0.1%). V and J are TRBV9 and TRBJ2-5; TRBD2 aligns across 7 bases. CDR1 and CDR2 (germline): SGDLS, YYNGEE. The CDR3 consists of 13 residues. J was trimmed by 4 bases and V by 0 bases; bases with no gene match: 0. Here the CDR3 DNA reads TGTGCCAGCAGCGTAGGGGGGGGAGAGACCCAGTACTTC. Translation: CASSVGGGETQYF.

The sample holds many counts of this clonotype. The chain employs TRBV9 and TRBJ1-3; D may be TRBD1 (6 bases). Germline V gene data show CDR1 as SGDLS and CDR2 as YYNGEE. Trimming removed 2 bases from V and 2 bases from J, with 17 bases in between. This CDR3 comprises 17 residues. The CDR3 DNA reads TGTGCCAGCAGCGTTCTCGACCAGGGGTCGGCTGGAAACACCATATATTTT. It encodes CASSVLDQGSAGNTIYF.

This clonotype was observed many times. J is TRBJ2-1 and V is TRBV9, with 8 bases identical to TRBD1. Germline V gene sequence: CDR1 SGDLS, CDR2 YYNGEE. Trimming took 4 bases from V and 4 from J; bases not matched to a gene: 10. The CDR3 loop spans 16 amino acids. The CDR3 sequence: CASSPSTGVLYNEQFF. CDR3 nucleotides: TGTGCCAGCAGCCCCTCGACAGGGGTTCTTTACAATGAGCAGTTCTTC.

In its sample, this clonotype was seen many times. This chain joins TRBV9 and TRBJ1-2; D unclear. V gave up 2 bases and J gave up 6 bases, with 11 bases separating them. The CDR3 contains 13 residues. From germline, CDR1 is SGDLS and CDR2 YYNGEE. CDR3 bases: TGTGCCAGCAGCGTTAGTTTTGCGGATGGCTACACCTTC. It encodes CASSVSFADGYTF.

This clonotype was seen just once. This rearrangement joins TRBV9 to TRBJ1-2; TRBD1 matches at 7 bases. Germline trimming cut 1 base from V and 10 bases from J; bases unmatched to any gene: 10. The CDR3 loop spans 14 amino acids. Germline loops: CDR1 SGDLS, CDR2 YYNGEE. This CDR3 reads CASSVLGTAIDYTF. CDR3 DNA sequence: TGTGCCAGCAGCGTATTAGGGACAGCCATTGACTACACCTTC.

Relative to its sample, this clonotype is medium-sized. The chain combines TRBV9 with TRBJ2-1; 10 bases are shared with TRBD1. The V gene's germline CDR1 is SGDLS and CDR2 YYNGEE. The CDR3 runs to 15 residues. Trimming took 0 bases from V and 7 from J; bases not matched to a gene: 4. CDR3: CASSVVGQGQNEQFF. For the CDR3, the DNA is TGTGCCAGCAGCGTAGTGGGACAGGGGCAAAATGAGCAGTTCTTC. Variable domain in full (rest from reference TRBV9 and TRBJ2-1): DSGVTQTPKHLITATGQRVTLRCSPRSGDLSVYWYQQSLDQGLQFLIQYYNGEERAKGNILERFSAQQFPDLHSELNLSSLELGDSALYFCASSVVGQGQNEQFFGPGTRLTVL.

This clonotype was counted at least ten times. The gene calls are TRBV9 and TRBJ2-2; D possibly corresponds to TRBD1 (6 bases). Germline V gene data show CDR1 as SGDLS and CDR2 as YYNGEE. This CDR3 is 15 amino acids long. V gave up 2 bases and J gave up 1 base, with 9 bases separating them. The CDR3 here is CASSVGTLNTGELFF. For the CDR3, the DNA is TGTGCCAGCAGCGTCGGGACATTGAACACCGGGGAGCTGTTTTTT. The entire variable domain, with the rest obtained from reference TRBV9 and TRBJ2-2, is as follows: DSGVTQTPKHLITATGQRVTLRCSPRSGDLSVYWYQQSLDQGLQFLIQYYNGEERAKGNILERFSAQQFPDLHSELNLSSLELGDSALYFCASSVGTLNTGELFFGEGSRLTVL.

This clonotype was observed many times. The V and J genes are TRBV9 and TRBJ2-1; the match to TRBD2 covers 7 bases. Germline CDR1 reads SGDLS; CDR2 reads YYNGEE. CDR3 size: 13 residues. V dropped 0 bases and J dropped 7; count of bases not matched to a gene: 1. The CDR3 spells CASSVGGGNEQFF. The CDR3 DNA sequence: TGTGCCAGCAGCGTAGGGGGGGGGAATGAGCAGTTCTTC.

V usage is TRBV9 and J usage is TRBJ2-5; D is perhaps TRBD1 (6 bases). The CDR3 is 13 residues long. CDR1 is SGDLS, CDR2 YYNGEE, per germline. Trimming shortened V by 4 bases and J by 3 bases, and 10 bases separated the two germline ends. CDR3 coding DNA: TGTGCCAGCAGCCCCGGGACAAAAGAGACCCAGTACTTC. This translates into CASSPGTKETQYF.

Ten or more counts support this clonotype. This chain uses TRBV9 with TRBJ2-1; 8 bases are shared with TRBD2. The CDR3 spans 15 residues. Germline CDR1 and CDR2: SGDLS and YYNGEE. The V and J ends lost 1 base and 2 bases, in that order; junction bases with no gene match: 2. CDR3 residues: CASSVRLAPYNEQFF. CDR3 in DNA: TGTGCCAGCAGCGTAAGACTAGCGCCCTACAATGAGCAGTTCTTC.

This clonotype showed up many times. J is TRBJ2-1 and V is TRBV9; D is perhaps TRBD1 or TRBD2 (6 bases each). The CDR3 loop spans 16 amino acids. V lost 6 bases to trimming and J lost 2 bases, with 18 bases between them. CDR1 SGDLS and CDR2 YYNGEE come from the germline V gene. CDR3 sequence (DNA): TGTGCCAGCAACTCAAGGGGGGACATAACCTACAATGAGCAGTTCTTC. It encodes CASNSRGDITYNEQFF.

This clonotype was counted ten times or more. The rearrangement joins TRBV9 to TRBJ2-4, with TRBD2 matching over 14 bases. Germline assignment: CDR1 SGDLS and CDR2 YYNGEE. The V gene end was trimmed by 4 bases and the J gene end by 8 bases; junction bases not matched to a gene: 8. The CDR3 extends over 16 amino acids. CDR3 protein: CASSPTGTSGGDIQYF. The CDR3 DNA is TGTGCCAGCAGCCCTACCGGGACTAGCGGGGGTGACATTCAGTACTTC.